This T cell receptor (beta chain) was obtained from a study of OX40 agonist ivuxolimab in advanced cancers. For the study at large: From about 23 to 85 years was the age range, with a mean of around 60 years, and around 80% were male.

Data came from immunoSEQ multiplex PCR; TCRdb stores just in-frame clones and leaves some out. Of tens of thousands of clones in the sample, 70% to 90% were seen once. The germline CDR1 and CDR2 sequences are PRHDT and FYEKMQ (reference sequence). The V gene end was trimmed by 6 bases and the J gene end by 4 bases; junction bases not matched to a gene: 11. The CDR3 has 15 amino acids. The chain is built from TRBV13 and TRBJ2-7; the match to TRBD2 covers 8 bases. The receptor comes from an adult with an advanced solid tumor such as melanoma, head and neck, liver or kidney cancer. The sample here was CD4+ or CD8+ T cells sorted from blood, taken in a trial of the OX40 agonist ivuxolimab. The CDR3 spells CASSSSGTSVYEQYF. The CDR3 bases are TGTGCCAGCAGTTCCTCAGGGACTAGTGTTTACGAGCAGTACTTC.